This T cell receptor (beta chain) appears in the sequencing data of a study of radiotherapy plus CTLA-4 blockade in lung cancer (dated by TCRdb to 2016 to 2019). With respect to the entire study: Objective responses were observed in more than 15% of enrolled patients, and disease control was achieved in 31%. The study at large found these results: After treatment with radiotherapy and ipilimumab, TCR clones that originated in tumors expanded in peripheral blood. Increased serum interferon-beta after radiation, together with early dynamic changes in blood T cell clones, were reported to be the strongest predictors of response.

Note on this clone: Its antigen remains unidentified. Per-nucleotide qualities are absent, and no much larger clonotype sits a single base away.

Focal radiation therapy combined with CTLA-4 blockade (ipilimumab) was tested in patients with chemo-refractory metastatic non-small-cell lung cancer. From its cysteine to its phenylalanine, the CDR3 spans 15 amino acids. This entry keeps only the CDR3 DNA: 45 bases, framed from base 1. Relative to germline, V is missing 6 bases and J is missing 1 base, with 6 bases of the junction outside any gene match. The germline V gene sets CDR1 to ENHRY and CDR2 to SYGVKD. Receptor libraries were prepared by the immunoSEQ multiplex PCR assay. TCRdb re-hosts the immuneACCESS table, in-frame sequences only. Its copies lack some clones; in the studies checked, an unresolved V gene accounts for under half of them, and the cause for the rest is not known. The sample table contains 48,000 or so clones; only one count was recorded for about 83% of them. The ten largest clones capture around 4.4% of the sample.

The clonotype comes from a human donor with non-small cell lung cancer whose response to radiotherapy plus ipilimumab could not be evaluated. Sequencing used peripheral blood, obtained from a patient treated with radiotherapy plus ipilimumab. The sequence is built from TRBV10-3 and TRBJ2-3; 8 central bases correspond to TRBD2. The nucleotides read TGTGCCATCAGCCCCCGGGGGGGCGGCACAGATACGCAGTATTTT. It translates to CAISPRGGGTDTQYF.